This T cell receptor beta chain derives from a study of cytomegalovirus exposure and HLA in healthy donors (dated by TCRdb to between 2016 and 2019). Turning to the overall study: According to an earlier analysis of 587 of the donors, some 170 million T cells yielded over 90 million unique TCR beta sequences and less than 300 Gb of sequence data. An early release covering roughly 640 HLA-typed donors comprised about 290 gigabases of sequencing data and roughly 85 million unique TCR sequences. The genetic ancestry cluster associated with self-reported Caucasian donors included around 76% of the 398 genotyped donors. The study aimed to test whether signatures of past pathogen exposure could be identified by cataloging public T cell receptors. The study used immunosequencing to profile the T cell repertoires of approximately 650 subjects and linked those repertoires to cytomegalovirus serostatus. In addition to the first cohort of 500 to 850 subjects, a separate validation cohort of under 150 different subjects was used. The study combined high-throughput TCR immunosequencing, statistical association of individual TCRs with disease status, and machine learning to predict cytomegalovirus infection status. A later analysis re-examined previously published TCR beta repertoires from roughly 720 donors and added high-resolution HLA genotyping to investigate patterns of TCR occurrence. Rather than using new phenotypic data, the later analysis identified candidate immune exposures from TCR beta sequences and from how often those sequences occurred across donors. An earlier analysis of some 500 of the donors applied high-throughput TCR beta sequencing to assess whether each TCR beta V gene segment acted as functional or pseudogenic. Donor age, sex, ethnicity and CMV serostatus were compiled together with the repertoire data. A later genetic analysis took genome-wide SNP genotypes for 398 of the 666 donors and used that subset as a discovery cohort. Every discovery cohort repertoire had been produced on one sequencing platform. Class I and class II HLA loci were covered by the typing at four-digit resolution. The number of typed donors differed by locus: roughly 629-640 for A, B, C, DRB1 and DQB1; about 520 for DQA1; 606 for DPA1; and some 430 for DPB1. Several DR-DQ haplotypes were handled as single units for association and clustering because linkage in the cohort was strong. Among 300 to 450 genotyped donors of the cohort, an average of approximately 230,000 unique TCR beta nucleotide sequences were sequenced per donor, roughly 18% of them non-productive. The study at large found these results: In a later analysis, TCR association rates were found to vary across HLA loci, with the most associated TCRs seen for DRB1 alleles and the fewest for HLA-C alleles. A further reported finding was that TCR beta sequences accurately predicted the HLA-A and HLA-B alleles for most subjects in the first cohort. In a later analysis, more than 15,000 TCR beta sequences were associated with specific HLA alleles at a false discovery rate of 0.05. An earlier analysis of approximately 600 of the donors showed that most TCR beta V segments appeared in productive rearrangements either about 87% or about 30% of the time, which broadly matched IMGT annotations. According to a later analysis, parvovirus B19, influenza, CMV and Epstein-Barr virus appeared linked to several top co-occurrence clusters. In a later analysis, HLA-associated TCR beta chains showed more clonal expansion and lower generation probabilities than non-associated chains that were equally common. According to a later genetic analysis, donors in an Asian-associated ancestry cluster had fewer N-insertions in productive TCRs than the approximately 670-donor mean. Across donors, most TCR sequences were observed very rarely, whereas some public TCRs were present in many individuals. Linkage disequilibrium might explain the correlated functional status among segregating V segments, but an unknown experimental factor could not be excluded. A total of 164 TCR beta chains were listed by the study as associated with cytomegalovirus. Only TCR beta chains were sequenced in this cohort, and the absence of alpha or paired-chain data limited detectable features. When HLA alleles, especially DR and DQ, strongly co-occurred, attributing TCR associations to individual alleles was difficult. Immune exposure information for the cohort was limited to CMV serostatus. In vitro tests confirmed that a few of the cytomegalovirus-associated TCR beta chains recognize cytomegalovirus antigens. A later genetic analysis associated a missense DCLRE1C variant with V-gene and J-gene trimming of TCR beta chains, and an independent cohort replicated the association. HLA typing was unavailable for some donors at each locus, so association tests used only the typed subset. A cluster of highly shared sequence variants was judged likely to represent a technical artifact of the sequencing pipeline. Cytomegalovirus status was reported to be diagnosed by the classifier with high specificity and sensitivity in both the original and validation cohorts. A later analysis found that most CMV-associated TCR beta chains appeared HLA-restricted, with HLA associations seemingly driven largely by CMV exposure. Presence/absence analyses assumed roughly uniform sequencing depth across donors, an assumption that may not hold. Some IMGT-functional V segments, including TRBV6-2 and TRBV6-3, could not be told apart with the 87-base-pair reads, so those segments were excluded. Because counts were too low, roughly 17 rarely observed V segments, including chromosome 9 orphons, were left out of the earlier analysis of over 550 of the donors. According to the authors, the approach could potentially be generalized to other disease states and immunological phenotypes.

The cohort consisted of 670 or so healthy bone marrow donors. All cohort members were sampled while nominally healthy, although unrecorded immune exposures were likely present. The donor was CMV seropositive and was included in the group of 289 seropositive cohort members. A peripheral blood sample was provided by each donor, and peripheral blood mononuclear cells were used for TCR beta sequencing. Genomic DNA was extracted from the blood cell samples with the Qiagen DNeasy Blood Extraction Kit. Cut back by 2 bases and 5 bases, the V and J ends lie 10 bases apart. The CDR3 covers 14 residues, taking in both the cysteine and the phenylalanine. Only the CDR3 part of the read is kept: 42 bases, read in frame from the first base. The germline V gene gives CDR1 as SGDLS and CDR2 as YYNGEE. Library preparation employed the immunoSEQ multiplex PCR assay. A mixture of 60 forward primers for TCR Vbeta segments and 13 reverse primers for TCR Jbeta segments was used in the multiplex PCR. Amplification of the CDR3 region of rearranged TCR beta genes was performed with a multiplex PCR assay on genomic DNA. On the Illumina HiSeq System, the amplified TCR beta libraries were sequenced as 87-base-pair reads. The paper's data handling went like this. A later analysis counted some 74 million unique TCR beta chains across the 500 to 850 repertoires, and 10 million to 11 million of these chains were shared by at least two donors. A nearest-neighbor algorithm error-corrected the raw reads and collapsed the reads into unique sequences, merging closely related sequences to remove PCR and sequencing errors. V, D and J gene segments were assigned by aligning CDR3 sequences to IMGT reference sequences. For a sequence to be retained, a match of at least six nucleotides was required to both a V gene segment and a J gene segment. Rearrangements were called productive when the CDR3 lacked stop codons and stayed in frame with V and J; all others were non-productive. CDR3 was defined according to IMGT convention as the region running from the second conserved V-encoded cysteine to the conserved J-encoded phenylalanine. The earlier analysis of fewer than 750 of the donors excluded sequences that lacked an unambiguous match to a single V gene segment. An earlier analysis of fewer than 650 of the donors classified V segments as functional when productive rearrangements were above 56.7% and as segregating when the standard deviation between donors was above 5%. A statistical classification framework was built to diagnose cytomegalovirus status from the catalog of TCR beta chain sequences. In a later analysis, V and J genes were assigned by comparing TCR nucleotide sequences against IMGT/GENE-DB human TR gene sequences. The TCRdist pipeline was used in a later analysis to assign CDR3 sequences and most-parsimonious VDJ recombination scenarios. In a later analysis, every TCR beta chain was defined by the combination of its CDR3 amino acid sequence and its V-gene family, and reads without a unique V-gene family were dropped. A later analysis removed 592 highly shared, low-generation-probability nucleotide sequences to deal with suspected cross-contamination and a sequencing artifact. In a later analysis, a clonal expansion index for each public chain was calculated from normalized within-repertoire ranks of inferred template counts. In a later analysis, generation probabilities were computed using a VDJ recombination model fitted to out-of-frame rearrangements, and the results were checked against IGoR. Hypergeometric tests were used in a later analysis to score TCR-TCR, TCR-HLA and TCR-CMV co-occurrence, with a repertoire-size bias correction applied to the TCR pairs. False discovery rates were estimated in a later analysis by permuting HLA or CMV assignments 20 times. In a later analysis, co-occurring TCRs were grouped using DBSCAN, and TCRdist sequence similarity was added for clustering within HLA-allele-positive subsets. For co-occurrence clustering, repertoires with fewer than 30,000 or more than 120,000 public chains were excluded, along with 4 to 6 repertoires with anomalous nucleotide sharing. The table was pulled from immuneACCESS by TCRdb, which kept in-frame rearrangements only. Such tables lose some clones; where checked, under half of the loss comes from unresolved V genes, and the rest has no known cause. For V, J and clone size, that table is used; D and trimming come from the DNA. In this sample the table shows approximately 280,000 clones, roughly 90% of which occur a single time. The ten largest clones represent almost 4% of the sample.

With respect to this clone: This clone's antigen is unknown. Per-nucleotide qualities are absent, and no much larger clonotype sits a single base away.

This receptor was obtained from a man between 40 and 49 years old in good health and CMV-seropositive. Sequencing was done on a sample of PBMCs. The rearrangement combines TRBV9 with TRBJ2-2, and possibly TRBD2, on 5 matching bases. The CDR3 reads CASSVGTRTGELFF. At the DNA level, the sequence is TGTGCCAGCAGCGTGGGAACTAGGACCGGGGAGCTGTTTTTT.